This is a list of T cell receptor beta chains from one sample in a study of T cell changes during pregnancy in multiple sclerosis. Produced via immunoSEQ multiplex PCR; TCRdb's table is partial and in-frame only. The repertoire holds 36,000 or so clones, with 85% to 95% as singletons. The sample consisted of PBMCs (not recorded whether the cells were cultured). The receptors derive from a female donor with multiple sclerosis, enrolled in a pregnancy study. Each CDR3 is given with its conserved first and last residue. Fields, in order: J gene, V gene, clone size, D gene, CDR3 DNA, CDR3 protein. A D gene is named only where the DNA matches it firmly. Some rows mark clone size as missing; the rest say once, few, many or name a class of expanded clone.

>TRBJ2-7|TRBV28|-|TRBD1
TGTGCCAGCAGTTTATTTACACAGGGGGCGGGTGAGCAGTACTTC
CASSLFTQGAGEQYF
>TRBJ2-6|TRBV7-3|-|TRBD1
TGTGCCAGCAGCTTACAGACAGGGGGCCGTATCAGCCCTGGGGCCAACGTCCTGACTTTC
CASSLQTGGRISPGANVLTF
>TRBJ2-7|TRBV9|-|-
TGTGCCAGCAGCCCGGGACATTCTGGTCTGTACGAGCAGTACTTC
CASSPGHSGLYEQYF
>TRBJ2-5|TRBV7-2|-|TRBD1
TGTGCCAGCAGGGCAGGGGGTGGAGAGACCCAGTACTTC
CASRAGGGETQYF
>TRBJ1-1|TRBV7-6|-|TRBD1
TGTGCCAGCAGCCCTTGGACAGGCCAGAACACTGAAGCTTTCTTT
CASSPWTGQNTEAFF
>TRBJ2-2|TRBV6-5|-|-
TGTGCCAGCAGTTACCTGGACGGCCCCGGGGAGCTGTTTTTT
CASSYLDGPGELFF
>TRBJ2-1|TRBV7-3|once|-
TGTGCCAGCAGCTCGGGACCAAACCTTTTTAGTGAGCAGTTCTTC
CASSSGPNLFSEQFF
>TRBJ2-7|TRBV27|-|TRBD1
TGTGCCAGCAGTTTCGGGACAGGGGGCTACGAGCAGTACTTC
CASSFGTGGYEQYF
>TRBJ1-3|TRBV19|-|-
TGTGCCAGTGGACGGAGTGGGATCGCTGGAAACACCATATATTTT
CASGRSGIAGNTIYF
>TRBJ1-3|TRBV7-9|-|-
TGTGCCAGCACCGGTCCGGACCGCCGCTCTGGAAACACCATATATTTT
CASTGPDRRSGNTIYF
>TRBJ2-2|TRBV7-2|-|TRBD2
TGTGCCAGCAGTCCAGCTAGCGGGAGTAGATTCGGGGAGCTGTTTTTT
CASSPASGSRFGELFF
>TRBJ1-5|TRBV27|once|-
TGTGCCAGCAGTATCGGGGCCGCATGGGAGCCCCAGCATTTT
CASSIGAAWEPQHF
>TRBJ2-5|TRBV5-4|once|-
TGTGCCAGCAGCTTGTATGAATTCGGGTCGGAGACCCAGTACTTC
CASSLYEFGSETQYF
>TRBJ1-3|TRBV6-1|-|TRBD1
TGTGCCAGCAGTGAACCGACGGGGACAGTCATCTCTGGAAACACCATATATTTT
CASSEPTGTVISGNTIYF
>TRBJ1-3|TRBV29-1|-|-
TGCAGCGTTGAAGGGCAGAACTCTGGAAACACCATATATTTT
CSVEGQNSGNTIYF
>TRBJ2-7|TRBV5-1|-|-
TGCGCCAGCAGCGCTAACTACGAGCAGTACTTC
CASSANYEQYF
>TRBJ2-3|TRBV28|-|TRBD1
TGTGCCAGCAGCCTCGGGGCAGGGGGTGACACAGATACGCAGTATTTT
CASSLGAGGDTDTQYF
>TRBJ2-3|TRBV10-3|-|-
TGTGCCACCATAAAGAGGGCCCCCCGCACAGATACGCAGTATTTT
CATIKRAPRTDTQYF
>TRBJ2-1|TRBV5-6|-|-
TGTGCCAGCAGCACGGGGGACTTTCGTAATGAGCAGTTCTTC
CASSTGDFRNEQFF
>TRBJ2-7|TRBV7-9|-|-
TGTGCCAGCAGCTTCGGACACGGGGACTACGAGCAGTACTTC
CASSFGHGDYEQYF
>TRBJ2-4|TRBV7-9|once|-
TGTGCCAGCGAACAGGGGGAGGGATACATTCAGTACTTC
CASEQGEGYIQYF
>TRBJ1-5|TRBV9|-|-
TGTGCCAGCAGCGTAGGGGCCCGGGGCGATCAGCCCCAGCATTTT
CASSVGARGDQPQHF